This T cell receptor (beta chain) comes out of a study of blood T cell repertoires in COVID-19. Study-wide background: Researchers got acute and convalescent COVID-19 samples from the United States, Italy and Spain. T cells, B-cell-depleted T cells, or PBMCs supplied cDNA or gDNA.

CDR1 is KGHDR, CDR2 SFDVKD, per germline. V lost 4 bases and J lost 6, with 18 bases in between. The CDR3 spans 16 residues. In this sample, this clone turned up once. Authors' processing steps: Amplification of reference gene primers provided the estimated nucleated cell counts. Repertoires were generated with immunoSEQ multiplex PCR, while TCRdb's copy carries only in-frame clones and drops some. The DNA was the basis for D and trimming; V, J and clone size are from that table. The table lists 200,000 to 250,000 clones, 92% of them singletons. The J gene is TRBJ2-1, the V gene TRBV24-1, with D possibly being TRBD2 (6 bases). The source is a young man with acute or convalescent COVID-19. The material sequenced was peripheral blood. The CDR3 spells CATSDRPRTTRNEQFF. CDR3 DNA: TGTGCCACCAGTGACCGCCCCCGGACTACCCGCAATGAGCAGTTCTTC.